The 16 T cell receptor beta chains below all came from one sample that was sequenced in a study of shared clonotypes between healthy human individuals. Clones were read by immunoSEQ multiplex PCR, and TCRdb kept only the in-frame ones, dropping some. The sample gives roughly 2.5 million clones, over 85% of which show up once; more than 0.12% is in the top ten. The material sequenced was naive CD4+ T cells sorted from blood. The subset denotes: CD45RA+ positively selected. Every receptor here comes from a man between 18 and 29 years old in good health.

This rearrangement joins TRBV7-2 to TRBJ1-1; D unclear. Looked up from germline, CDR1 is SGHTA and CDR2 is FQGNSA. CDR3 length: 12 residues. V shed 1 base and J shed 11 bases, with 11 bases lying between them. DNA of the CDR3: TGTGCCAGCAGCTTAGATAACTCCGCGGCTTTCTTT. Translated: CASSLDNSAAFF.

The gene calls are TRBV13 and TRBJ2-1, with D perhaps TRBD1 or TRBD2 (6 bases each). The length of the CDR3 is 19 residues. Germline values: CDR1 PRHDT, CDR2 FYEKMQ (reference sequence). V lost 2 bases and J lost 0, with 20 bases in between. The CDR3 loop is CASSLSAFSGATSYNEQFF. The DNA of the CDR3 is TGTGCCAGCAGCTTAAGTGCGTTTTCGGGGGCCACCTCCTACAATGAGCAGTTCTTC.

The CDR3 bases are TGTGCCAGCAGCCGGGACGGTACCTCCTACGAGCAGTACTTC. Encoded protein: CASSRDGTSYEQYF. V is TRBV13 and J is TRBJ2-7, with D perhaps matching TRBD1 or TRBD2 (5 bases each). This CDR3 contains 14 residues. Germline V gene sequence: CDR1 PRHDT, CDR2 FYEKMQ (reference sequence). Trimming shortened V by 5 bases and J by 0 bases, and 11 bases separated the two germline ends. The variable domain in full, completed from reference TRBV13 and TRBJ2-7, reads AAGVIQSPRHLIKEKRETATLKCYPIPRHDTVYWYQQGPGQDPQFLISFYEKMQSDKGSIPDRFSAQQFSDYHSELNMSSLELGDSALYFCASSRDGTSYEQYFGPGTRLTVT.

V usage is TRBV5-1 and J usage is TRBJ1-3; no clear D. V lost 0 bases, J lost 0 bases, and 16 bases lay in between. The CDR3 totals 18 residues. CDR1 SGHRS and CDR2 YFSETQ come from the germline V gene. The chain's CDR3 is CASSLGAAGGVSGNTIYF. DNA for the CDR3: TGCGCCAGCAGCTTGGGGGCAGCCGGAGGCGTCTCTGGAAACACCATATATTTT. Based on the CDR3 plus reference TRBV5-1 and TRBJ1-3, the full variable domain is KAGVTQTPRYLIKTRGQQVTLSCSPISGHRSVSWYQQTPGQGLQFLFEYFSETQRNKGNFPGRFSGRQFSNSRSEMNVSTLELGDSALYLCASSLGAAGGVSGNTIYFGEGSWLTVV.

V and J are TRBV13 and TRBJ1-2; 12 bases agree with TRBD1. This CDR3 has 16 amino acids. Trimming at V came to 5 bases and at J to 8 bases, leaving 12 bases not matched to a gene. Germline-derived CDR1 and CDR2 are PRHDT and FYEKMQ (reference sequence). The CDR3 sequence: CASSRGQGAGSEGYTF. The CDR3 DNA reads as TGTGCCAGCAGCCGGGGACAGGGGGCGGGTTCGGAAGGCTACACCTTC.

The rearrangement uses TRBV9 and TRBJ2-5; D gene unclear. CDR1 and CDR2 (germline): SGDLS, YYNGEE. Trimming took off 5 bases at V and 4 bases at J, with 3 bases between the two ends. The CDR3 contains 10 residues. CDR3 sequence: CASSLETQYF. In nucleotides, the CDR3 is TGTGCCAGCAGTCTAGAGACCCAGTACTTC.

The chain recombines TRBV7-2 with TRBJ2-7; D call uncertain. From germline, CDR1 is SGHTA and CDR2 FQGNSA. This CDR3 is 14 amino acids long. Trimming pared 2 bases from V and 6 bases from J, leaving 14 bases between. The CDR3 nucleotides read TGTGCCAGCAGCTTACTCAGCAGTCTGGGCGAGCAGTACTTC. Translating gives CASSLLSSLGEQYF.

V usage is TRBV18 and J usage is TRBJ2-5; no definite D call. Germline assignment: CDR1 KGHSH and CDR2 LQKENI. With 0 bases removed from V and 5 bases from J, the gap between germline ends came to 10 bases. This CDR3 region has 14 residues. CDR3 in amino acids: CASSPPILTETQYF. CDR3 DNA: TGTGCCAGCTCACCACCGATCTTAACGGAGACCCAGTACTTC.

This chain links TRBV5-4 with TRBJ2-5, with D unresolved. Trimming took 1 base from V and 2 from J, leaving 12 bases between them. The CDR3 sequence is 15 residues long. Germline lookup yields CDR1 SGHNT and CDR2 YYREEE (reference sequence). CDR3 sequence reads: CASSLPGGEQETQYF. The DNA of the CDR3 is TGTGCCAGCAGCTTGCCAGGTGGGGAACAAGAGACCCAGTACTTC.

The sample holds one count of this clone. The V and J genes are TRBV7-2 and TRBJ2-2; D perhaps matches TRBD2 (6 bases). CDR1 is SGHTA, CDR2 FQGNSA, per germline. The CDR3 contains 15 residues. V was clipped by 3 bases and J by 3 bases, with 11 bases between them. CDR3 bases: TGTGCCAGCAGCTTCAGGAGGGTTGACACCGGGGAGCTGTTTTTT. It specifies CASSFRRVDTGELFF.

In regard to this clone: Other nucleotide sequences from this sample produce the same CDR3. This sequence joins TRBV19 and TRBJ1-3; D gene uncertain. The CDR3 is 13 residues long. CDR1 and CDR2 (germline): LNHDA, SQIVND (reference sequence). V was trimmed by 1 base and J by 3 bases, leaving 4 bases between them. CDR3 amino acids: CASSIAGGNTIYF. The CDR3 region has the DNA TGTGCCAGTAGTATAGCAGGTGGAAACACCATATATTTT.

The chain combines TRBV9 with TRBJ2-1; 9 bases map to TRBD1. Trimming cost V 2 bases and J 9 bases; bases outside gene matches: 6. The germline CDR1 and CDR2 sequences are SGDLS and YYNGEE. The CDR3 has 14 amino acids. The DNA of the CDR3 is TGTGCCAGCAGCGTCGGGACAGGGAACCGTGAGCAGTTCTTC. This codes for CASSVGTGNREQFF.

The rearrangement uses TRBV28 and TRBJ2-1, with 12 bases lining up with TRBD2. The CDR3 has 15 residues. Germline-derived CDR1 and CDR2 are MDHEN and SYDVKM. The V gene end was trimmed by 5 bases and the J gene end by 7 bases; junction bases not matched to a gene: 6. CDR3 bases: TGTGCCAGCAGTCCCGGACTAGCGGGGATAAATGAGCAGTTCTTC. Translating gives CASSPGLAGINEQFF. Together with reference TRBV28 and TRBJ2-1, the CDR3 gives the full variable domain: DVKVTQSSRYLVKRTGEKVFLECVQDMDHENMFWYRQDPGLGLRLIYFSYDVKMKEKGDIPEGYSVSREKKERFSLILESASTNQTSMYLCASSPGLAGINEQFFGPGTRLTVL.

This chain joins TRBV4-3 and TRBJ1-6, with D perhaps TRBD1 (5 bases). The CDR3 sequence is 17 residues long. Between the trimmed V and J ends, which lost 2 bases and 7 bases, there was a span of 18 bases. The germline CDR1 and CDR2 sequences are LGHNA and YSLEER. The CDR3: CASSQYTPGRGNSPLHF. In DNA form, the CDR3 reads TGCGCCAGCAGCCAATATACCCCGGGACGGGGAAATTCACCCCTCCACTTT.

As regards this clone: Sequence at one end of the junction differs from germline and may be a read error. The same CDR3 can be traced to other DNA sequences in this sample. The CDR3 sequence: CASSIGEGSPLHF. The CDR3 DNA follows: TGCGCCAGCAGCATAGGAGAAGGTTCACCCCTCCACTTT. This chain links TRBV11-2 with TRBJ1-6; the D is unclear. The CDR3 covers 13 residues. Germline CDR1 SGHAT, CDR2 FQNNGV. Using reference TRBV11-2 and TRBJ1-6 for the parts outside the CDR3, the full variable domain is EAGVAQSPRYKIIEKRQSVAFWCNPISGHATLYWYQQILGQGPKLLIQFQNNGVVDDSQLPKDRFSAERLKGVDSTLKIQPAKLEDSAVYLCASSIGEGSPLHFGNGTRLTVT.

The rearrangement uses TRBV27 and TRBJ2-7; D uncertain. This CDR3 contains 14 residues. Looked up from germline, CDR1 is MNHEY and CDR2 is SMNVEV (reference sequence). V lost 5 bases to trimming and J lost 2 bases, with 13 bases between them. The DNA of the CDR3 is TGTGCCAGCAGTGTAACAGTTGGTGCCTACGAGCAGTACTTC. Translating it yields CASSVTVGAYEQYF.